Shown below are 14 T cell receptor beta chains from a single sample sequenced in a study of CD8+ T cells in alopecia areata. Following RNA extraction, reverse transcription yielded cDNA that acted as the sequencing template. Profiling relied on immunoSEQ multiplex PCR, and the TCRdb table lists in-frame clones only, not all of them. Among 110,000 to 150,000 clones listed, around 51% were seen once. Sequencing used CD4+ T cells sorted from blood, obtained at week 0. The receptors come from a human donor with alopecia areata.

The CDR3 is CASSLAIVGRERIYEQYF. The CDR3, as DNA: TGTGCCAGCAGCTTAGCCATAGTAGGGCGGGAGCGGATATACGAGCAGTACTTC. V and J are TRBV7-8 and TRBJ2-7, with 7 bases identical to TRBD2. The CDR3 length is 18 residues. After removal of 0 bases from V and 4 bases from J, the junction contained 15 bases not matched to a gene. Germline assignment: CDR1 SGHVS and CDR2 FQNEAQ.

This clone was counted a few times. The V and J genes are TRBV10-3 and TRBJ1-1, with a tentative D call TRBD1 (5 bases). CDR3 length: 13 amino acids. The germline CDR1 and CDR2 sequences are ENHRY and SYGVKD. The V end was cut by 4 bases, the J end by 1 base, with 7 bases between. The CDR3 DNA is TGTGCCATCAGTGGACAGCCGAACACTGAAGCTTTCTTT. This codes for CAISGQPNTEAFF.

About this clone: The sample carries other DNA sequences with the same CDR3. This chain joins TRBV7-9 and TRBJ1-1; TRBD1 agrees at 7 bases. CDR1 and CDR2 (germline): SEHNR, FQNEAQ (reference sequence). With 2 bases clipped from V and 3 bases from J, the junction kept 0 bases outside the gene matches. This CDR3 has 13 amino acids. The CDR3 DNA reads as TGTGCCAGCAGCTTAACAGGGGACACTGAAGCTTTCTTT. Its protein product is CASSLTGDTEAFF.

In regard to this clone: This same CDR3 is encoded by further DNA sequences in the sample. V gene TRBV19 combines with J gene TRBJ2-5; D not certain. Germline V CDR1 and CDR2: LNHDA, SQIVND (reference sequence). The CDR3 contains 11 residues. Trimming left V 4 bases short and J 0 bases short, with 0 bases between. CDR3 nucleotide sequence: TGTGCCAGTAGTAACCAAGAGACCCAGTACTTC. Residues: CASSNQETQYF.

This clone has just a few counts. The chain joins TRBV30 to TRBJ2-7; 8 positions match TRBD2. CDR1 is GTSNPN, CDR2 SVGIG, per germline (reference sequence). CDR3 size: 12 residues. J lost 5 bases, V lost 4 bases, and 4 bases had no gene match. The CDR3 region is CAWKGGRNEQYF. The CDR3 nucleotides read TGTGCCTGGAAAGGCGGGAGGAACGAGCAGTACTTC.

This clone came up a few times. The chain links TRBV29-1 to TRBJ2-5; no clear D gene. CDR3 size: 12 residues. Trimming took off 5 bases at V and 5 bases at J, with 12 bases between the two ends. Germline V gene data show CDR1 as SQVTM and CDR2 as ANQGSEA. In nucleotides, the CDR3 is TGCAGCGTTAAGGGAAGGTTGGAGACCCAGTACTTC. Its protein is CSVKGRLETQYF.

The chain's CDR3 is CAWGGPPNTEAFF. The CDR3 region has the DNA TGTGCCTGGGGCGGTCCACCGAACACTGAAGCTTTCTTT. The chain has TRBV30 and TRBJ1-1; D ambiguous. V was cut by 5 bases and J by 1 base, with 11 bases left in between. Germline V gives CDR1 GTSNPN, CDR2 SVGIG (reference sequence). The CDR3 is 13 amino acids.

The chain carries TRBV29-1 and TRBJ2-1; D is undetermined. V was trimmed by 5 bases and J by 10 bases, leaving 9 bases between them. Per the germline V gene, CDR1 is SQVTM and CDR2 is ANQGSEA. The CDR3 consists of 10 residues. The CDR3 bases are TGCAGCGTTTCCACCCAGGAGCAGTTCTTC. Its protein product is CSVSTQEQFF.

The CDR3 DNA is TGTGCCTGGAGGACGACAGGGAGCCACTATGGCTACACCTTC. Its protein product is CAWRTTGSHYGYTF. The V and J genes are TRBV30 and TRBJ1-2; 7 positions match TRBD1. The ends lost 3 bases at V and 3 bases at J; junction bases unmatched: 7. Germline values: CDR1 GTSNPN, CDR2 SVGIG (reference sequence). The CDR3 runs 14 residues.

The chain carries TRBV29-1 and TRBJ2-7; unclear D gene. V lost 7 bases to trimming and J lost 9 bases, with 19 bases between them. From germline, CDR1 is SQVTM and CDR2 ANQGSEA. This CDR3 is 12 amino acids long. The CDR3 spells CSASYMDGAQYF. In DNA, the CDR3 is TGCAGCGCTTCCTATATGGACGGAGCGCAGTACTTC.

This clone occurred a few times. CDR3 nucleotides: TGTGCCTGGAGTACCCAACGGAATCAGCCCCAGCATTTT. This translates into CAWSTQRNQPQHF. The chain employs TRBV30 and TRBJ1-5, with unresolved D. CDR3 length: 13 amino acids. Germline values: CDR1 GTSNPN, CDR2 SVGIG (reference sequence). V shed 2 bases and J shed 4 bases, with 9 bases lying between them.

The chain employs TRBV11-2 and TRBJ1-5; no clear D gene. The germline V gene encodes CDR1 SGHAT and CDR2 FQNNGV. The CDR3 is 13 amino acids. V dropped 3 bases and J dropped 7 bases, with 10 bases sitting between them. The CDR3 reads CASSLSLYQPQHF. The CDR3 DNA reads as TGTGCCAGCAGCTTGTCCCTCTACCAGCCCCAGCATTTT.

J is TRBJ2-3 and V is TRBV29-1; D ambiguous. Germline V gene data show CDR1 as SQVTM and CDR2 as ANQGSEA. The CDR3 extends over 11 amino acids. Trimming shortened V by 3 bases and J by 6 bases, and 7 bases separated the two germline ends. The CDR3 DNA follows: TGCAGCGTTGAGGCAACGGATACGCAGTATTTT. Its protein product is CSVEATDTQYF.

This clone was seen at least ten times. This sequence joins TRBV7-9 and TRBJ2-7; D is perhaps TRBD2 (6 bases). The CDR3 loop spans 14 amino acids. In germline, CDR1 is SEHNR, CDR2 FQNEAQ (reference sequence). V was clipped by 5 bases and J by 0 bases, with 11 bases between them. The CDR3 DNA reads as TGTGCCAGCAGCGCGGGACGGAGCTCCTACGAGCAGTACTTC. Translated, it gives CASSAGRSSYEQYF.